This TCR beta chain was found in a study of T cell responses to AZD1222 COVID-19 vaccine (dated by TCRdb to about 2021). In terms of the full investigation: AZD1222 recipients given second doses at about 4 weeks or at about 12 weeks were pooled, since spike-specific TCR depth and breadth were not found to differ between the two schedules. TCR sequencing covered more than 230 trial participants: 200 to 210 given two doses of AZD1222 and approximately 26 given two doses of MenACWY control vaccine. Trial participants were enrolled by age into subgroups of 18-55, 56-69 and 70-plus years, and 148, 28 and 57 TCR-sequenced participants, respectively, were included in these subgroups.

The CDR3 regions of human TCRbeta chains were subjected to immunosequencing. As for the original processing: TCRs in the repertoires were compared against a reference library of SARS-CoV-2-specific TCRs that had been generated with the MIRA antigen-specificity platform. Breadth was defined as the fraction of unique TCRs that were SARS-CoV-2-associated. Depth was defined as the fraction of total T cells that were SARS-CoV-2-associated. Using the MIRA data, each spike-specific TCR was mapped to the spike region that the TCR reacts to and placed in a CD4 or CD8 class. Log10-transformed breadth and depth values were compared by one-way ANOVA with Sidak's multiple comparisons tests. Entries here come from immuneACCESS through TCRdb and include only in-frame sequences with V and J called. Some clones fail to appear in such tables; in the studies checked, an unresolved V gene covers under half of the shortfall, and the cause of the remainder is unknown. The DNA gave D and trimming, while V, J and clone size come from that table. The sample table contains fewer than 85,000 clones; only one count was recorded for approximately 88% of them. The ten most abundant clones make up about 20% of the sample.

Via the germline V gene, CDR1 is SGHRS and CDR2 YFSETQ. At the junction V is shortened by 4 bases and J by 2 bases, with 10 bases in between. The CDR3 starts with the cysteine, ends with the phenylalanine, and has 13 residues. Of the read, only the CDR3 DNA is kept; its 39 bases are in frame from base 1. What the work shows at the level of the full study, not this receptor alone: In the small 56-69-year group, the increase in depth fell short of significance, most likely because of low power. Because no day 14 peak-response samples were available, repertoires were characterized only after the peak T cell response. The whole spike protein was spanned by vaccine-associated CD4 TCRs, and dominant responses were seen in regions 160-218 and 743-854. Most participants were white British and females outnumbered males, and the authors suggested that clonal diversity may have been underestimated. After two AZD1222 doses, spike-specific TCR breadth and depth were significantly higher than at day 0 and than in MenACWY recipients. Conclusions about previously exposed vaccinees are limited, since just five to seven AZD1222 recipients were seropositive for SARS-CoV-2 at baseline. Nearly half of unique spike-specific TCRs reportedly recognized epitopes outside regions mutated in the B.1.351 and B.1.1.7 variants.

Interpreted using the paper, the time point label stands for: baseline before first vaccination. Vaccinee samples came from UK trials COV001 and COV002, including a single-blind randomized controlled phase 2/3 trial of AZD1222 (ChAdOx1 nCoV-19) in healthy adults. Trial participant PBMC samples were collected at day 0 and day 28 after the second dose for TCRbeta chain sequencing. On this clone: Its antigen target is currently unknown. It has no much larger one-base neighbor in the sample; base qualities were not kept.

The chain is assembled from TRBV5-1 and TRBJ2-7; TRBD2 is perhaps the D gene, given 5 matching bases. This TCR was sampled from an adult in good health. The sequencing used peripheral blood, collected on day 0 of AZD1222 vaccination. The CDR3 corresponds to CASSTELAYEQYF. The DNA sequence follows: TGCGCCAGCAGCACCGAACTAGCCTACGAGCAGTACTTC.